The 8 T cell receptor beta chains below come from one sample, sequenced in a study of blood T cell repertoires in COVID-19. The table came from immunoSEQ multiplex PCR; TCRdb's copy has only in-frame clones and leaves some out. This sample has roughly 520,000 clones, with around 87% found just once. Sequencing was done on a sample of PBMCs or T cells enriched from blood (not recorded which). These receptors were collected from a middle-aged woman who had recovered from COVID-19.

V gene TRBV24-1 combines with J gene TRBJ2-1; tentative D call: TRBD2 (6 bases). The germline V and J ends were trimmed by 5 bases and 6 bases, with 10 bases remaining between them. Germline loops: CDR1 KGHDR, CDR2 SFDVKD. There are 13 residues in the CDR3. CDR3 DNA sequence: TGTGCCACCAGTGTGGGTAGCGGCAATGAGCAGTTCTTC. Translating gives CATSVGSGNEQFF.

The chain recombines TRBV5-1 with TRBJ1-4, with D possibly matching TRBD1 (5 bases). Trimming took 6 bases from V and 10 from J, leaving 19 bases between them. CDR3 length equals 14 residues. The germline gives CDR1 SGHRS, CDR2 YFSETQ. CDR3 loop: CASTLDIGAGKLFF. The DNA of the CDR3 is TGCGCCAGCACCCTAGACATAGGGGCTGGAAAACTGTTTTTT. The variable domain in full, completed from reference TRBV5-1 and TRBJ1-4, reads KAGVTQTPRYLIKTRGQQVTLSCSPISGHRSVSWYQQTPGQGLQFLFEYFSETQRNKGNFPGRFSGRQFSNSRSEMNVSTLELGDSALYLCASTLDIGAGKLFFGSGTQLSVL.

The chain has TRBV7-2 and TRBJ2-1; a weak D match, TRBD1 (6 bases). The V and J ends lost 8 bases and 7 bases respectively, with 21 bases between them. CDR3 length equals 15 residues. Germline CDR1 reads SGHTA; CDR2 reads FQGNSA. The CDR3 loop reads CASGPDGTTGNEQFF. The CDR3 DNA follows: TGTGCCAGCGGACCCGACGGGACAACGGGGAATGAGCAGTTCTTC.

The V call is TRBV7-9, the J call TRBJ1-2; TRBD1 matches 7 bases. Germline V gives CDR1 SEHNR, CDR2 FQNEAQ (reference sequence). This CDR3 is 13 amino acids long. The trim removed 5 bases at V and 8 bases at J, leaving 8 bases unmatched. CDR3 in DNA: TGTGCCAGCAGCCGTCGAGGGGGCTACGGCTACACCTTC. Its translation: CASSRRGGYGYTF.

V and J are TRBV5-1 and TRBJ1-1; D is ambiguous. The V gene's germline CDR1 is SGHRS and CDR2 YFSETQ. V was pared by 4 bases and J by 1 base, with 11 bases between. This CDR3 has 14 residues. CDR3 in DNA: TGCGCCAGCAGCGTCCACCAGGCGAACACTGAAGCTTTCTTT. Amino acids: CASSVHQANTEAFF.

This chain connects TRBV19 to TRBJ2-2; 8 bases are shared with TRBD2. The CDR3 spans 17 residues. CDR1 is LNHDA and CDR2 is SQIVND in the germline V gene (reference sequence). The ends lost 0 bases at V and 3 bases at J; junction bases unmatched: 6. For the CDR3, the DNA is TGTGCCAGTAGTATAGATCTATGGCGGGAGGACACCGGGGAGCTGTTTTTT. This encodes CASSIDLWREDTGELFF.

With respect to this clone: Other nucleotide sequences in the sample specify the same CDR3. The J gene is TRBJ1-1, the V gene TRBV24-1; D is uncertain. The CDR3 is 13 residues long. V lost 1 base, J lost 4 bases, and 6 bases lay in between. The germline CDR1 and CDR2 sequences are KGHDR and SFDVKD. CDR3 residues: CATSDFGATEAFF. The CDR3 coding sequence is TGTGCCACCAGTGATTTCGGAGCCACTGAAGCTTTCTTT.

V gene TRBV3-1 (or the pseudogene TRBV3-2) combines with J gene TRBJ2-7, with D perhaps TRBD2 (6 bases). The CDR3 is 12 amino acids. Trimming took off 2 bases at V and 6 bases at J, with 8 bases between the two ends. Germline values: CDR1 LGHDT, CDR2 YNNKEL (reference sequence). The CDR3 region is CASSQSAGEQYF. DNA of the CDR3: TGTGCCAGCAGCCAATCAGCGGGCGAGCAGTACTTC.